The 32 T cell receptor beta chains listed next were all sequenced from one sample in a study of blood T cell repertoires in COVID-19. Measured with immunoSEQ multiplex PCR; TCRdb has only the in-frame clones, and not every one. Of a few hundred thousand clones listed, roughly 86% were seen once; the top ten hold around an eighth. Sequencing was done on a sample of peripheral blood. The receptors derive from an elderly man with acute or convalescent COVID-19.

The chain recombines TRBV10-3 with TRBJ2-7; D ambiguous. Germline V gives CDR1 ENHRY, CDR2 SYGVKD. V lost 4 bases, J lost 5 bases, and 18 bases lay in between. This CDR3 has 15 residues. This CDR3 is CAISAPEGATDEQYF. Here the CDR3 DNA reads TGTGCCATCAGTGCCCCGGAAGGAGCGACCGACGAGCAGTACTTC.

The V call is TRBV5-5, the J call TRBJ1-6, with D tentatively TRBD1 (6 bases). V lost 6 bases and J lost 10, with 17 bases in between. CDR3 size: 14 residues. Per germline, CDR1 SGHKS and CDR2 YYEKEE (reference sequence). CDR3 sequence (DNA): TGTGCCAGCATGCTGGGGGGGGCCGGATCACCCCTCCACTTT. Translating it yields CASMLGGAGSPLHF.

The chain recombines TRBV7-9 with TRBJ2-5, with 9 positions matching TRBD2. The length of the CDR3 is 16 residues. In germline, CDR1 is SEHNR, CDR2 FQNEAQ (reference sequence). Unmatched junction bases numbered 6, after V lost 0 bases and J lost 4 bases. CDR3 sequence reads: CASSLAGRGGRETQYF. The DNA for the CDR3 is TGTGCCAGCAGCTTAGCTGGGCGGGGGGGCCGAGAGACCCAGTACTTC. Together with reference TRBV7-9 and TRBJ2-5, the CDR3 gives the full variable domain: DTGVSQNPRHKITKRGQNVTFRCDPISEHNRLYWYRQTLGQGPEFLTYFQNEAQLEKSRLLSDRFSAERPKGSFSTLEIQRTEQGDSAMYLCASSLAGRGGRETQYFGPGTRLLVL.

The V call is TRBV6-5, the J call TRBJ1-6; 9 nucleotides line up with TRBD1. CDR3 length equals 15 residues. Germline V CDR1 and CDR2: MNHEY, SVGAGI. The V and J ends lost 8 bases and 7 bases, in that order; junction bases with no gene match: 9. The CDR3 nucleotides read TGTGCCAGCTCCACTGCCGGGACAGGGAATTCACCCCTCCACTTT. The encoded protein is CASSTAGTGNSPLHF.

The CDR3 sequence: CASRAPDYEKLFF. The CDR3, as DNA: TGTGCCAGCAGAGCCCCGGACTATGAAAAACTGTTTTTT. The chain uses TRBV3-1 (or the pseudogene TRBV3-2) and TRBJ1-4; unclear D gene. There are 13 residues in the CDR3. V gave up 6 bases and J gave up 6 bases, with 11 bases separating them. CDR1 LGHDT and CDR2 YNNKEL come from the germline V gene (reference sequence).

The gene calls are TRBV19 and TRBJ2-1; 10 bases map to TRBD2. The CDR3 sequence is 15 residues long. The germline V gene encodes CDR1 LNHDA and CDR2 SQIVND (reference sequence). The junction had 3 bases not matched to a gene; V was cut back by 5 bases and J by 2 bases. The CDR3: CASSRAGGPYNEQFF. The CDR3 nucleotides are TGTGCCAGTAGTCGAGCGGGAGGGCCCTACAATGAGCAGTTCTTC.

V gene TRBV27 combines with J gene TRBJ2-7; D gene ambiguous. CDR1 and CDR2 (germline): MNHEY, SMNVEV (reference sequence). The CDR3 totals 11 residues. Trimming left V 4 bases short and J 7 bases short, with 8 bases between. This chain's CDR3 is CASSSRREQYF. CDR3 nucleotide sequence: TGTGCCAGCAGTTCGCGTCGAGAGCAGTACTTC.

The chain joins TRBV10-3 to TRBJ1-2; D gene ambiguous. CDR1 and CDR2 (germline): ENHRY, SYGVKD. The CDR3 length is 12 residues. Between the trimmed V and J ends, which lost 3 bases and 5 bases, there was a span of 7 bases. In DNA form, the CDR3 reads TGTGCCATCAGTGAATCGGGATATGGCTACACCTTC. Protein: CAISESGYGYTF.

This clone has a single count. The chain uses TRBV2 and TRBJ1-5; D perhaps matches TRBD1 (5 bases). The V gene lost 3 bases and the J gene lost 6 bases, with 12 bases spanning the gap. The germline gives CDR1 SNHLY, CDR2 FYNNEI. The CDR3 runs 14 residues. The CDR3 reads CASSDQGVGQPQHF. The CDR3 DNA reads as TGTGCCAGCAGTGACCAAGGGGTGGGTCAGCCCCAGCATTTT.

The genes are TRBV15 and TRBJ1-5; D is undetermined. Germline assignment: CDR1 LNHNV and CDR2 YYDKDF (reference sequence). Trimming took off 0 bases at V and 6 bases at J, with 9 bases between the two ends. This CDR3 comprises 14 residues. CDR3 nucleotide sequence: TGTGCCACCAGCAGAGATAAGGAGATTCAGCCCCAGCATTTT. Its protein is CATSRDKEIQPQHF.

V and J are TRBV9 and TRBJ2-3, with 10 bases lining up with TRBD2. Germline V gives CDR1 SGDLS, CDR2 YYNGEE. CDR3 size: 18 residues. The V segment lost 4 bases and the J segment 0 bases; nucleotides outside the gene matches: 11. For the CDR3, the DNA is TGTGCCAGCAGCCCCGGAGCGGGAGGGTATTCTAGCACAGATACGCAGTATTTT. This encodes CASSPGAGGYSSTDTQYF.

The chain combines TRBV28 with TRBJ1-5; tentatively, D is TRBD1 (5 bases). The germline V gene encodes CDR1 MDHEN and CDR2 SYDVKM. The CDR3 consists of 15 residues. The ends were cut back, 1 base at V and 1 base at J, with 8 bases in the middle. CDR3 nucleotide sequence: TGTGCCAGCAGTTTATACACAGGCAGCAATCAGCCCCAGCATTTT. It translates to CASSLYTGSNQPQHF.

The genes are TRBV5-4 and TRBJ2-4; 7 bases match TRBD1. CDR3 size: 15 residues. J lost 7 bases, V lost 0 bases, and 7 bases had no gene match. Germline V CDR1 and CDR2: SGHNT, YYREEE (reference sequence). Here the CDR3 reads CASSLEAGGLNIQYF. CDR3 DNA sequence: TGTGCCAGCAGCTTGGAGGCAGGGGGTTTGAACATTCAGTACTTC.

V is TRBV29-1 and J is TRBJ2-7; tentative D call: TRBD2 (6 bases). The CDR3 extends over 15 amino acids. V lost 5 bases to trimming and J lost 0 bases, with 17 bases between them. Germline loops: CDR1 SQVTM, CDR2 ANQGSEA. The CDR3 spells CSVLRGAGSSYEQYF. The CDR3 DNA is TGCAGCGTTCTCCGTGGTGCGGGAAGCTCCTACGAGCAGTACTTC.

The CDR3 region is CASTDRVEAEKLFF. CDR3 DNA sequence: TGTGCCAGTACTGACAGGGTGGAGGCTGAAAAACTGTTTTTT. The rearrangement links TRBV19 to TRBJ1-4; 7 nucleotides match TRBD1. CDR1 is LNHDA and CDR2 is SQIVND in the germline V gene (reference sequence). The CDR3 covers 14 residues. Germline trimming cut 7 bases from V and 7 bases from J; bases unmatched to any gene: 9.

The V and J genes are TRBV27 and TRBJ2-7; D gene ambiguous. The CDR3 is 13 residues long. In germline, CDR1 is MNHEY, CDR2 SMNVEV (reference sequence). The germline V and J ends were trimmed by 1 base and 3 bases, with 7 bases remaining between them. CDR3: CASSLLHGYEQYF. As DNA, the CDR3 is TGTGCCAGCAGTTTATTACATGGCTACGAGCAGTACTTC.

The V call is TRBV29-1, the J call TRBJ2-5; a weak D match, TRBD1 (5 bases). This CDR3 is 12 amino acids long. V was shortened by 6 bases and J by 4 bases, with 12 bases between the two germline ends. CDR1 is SQVTM, CDR2 ANQGSEA, per germline. The CDR3 spells CSVSDTLETQYF. The CDR3 DNA is TGCAGCGTCTCGGACACGTTAGAGACCCAGTACTTC.

V usage is TRBV5-5 and J usage is TRBJ2-7; 7 bases are shared with TRBD1. This CDR3 is 14 amino acids long. J lost 1 base, V lost 6 bases, and 7 bases had no gene match. Germline V gene sequence: CDR1 SGHKS, CDR2 YYEKEE (reference sequence). CDR3 DNA sequence: TGTGCCAGCATACGGTCACAGGGGTCCTACGAGCAGTACTTC. This codes for CASIRSQGSYEQYF.

The J gene is TRBJ2-5, the V gene TRBV7-6; 7 nucleotides line up with TRBD1. V shed 8 bases, J shed 2 bases, and the junction held 5 bases outside the gene matches. The germline gives CDR1 SGHVS, CDR2 FNYEAQ. The CDR3 length is 13 residues. The CDR3 loop reads CASAPGGQETQYF. CDR3 nucleotides: TGTGCCAGCGCCCCAGGGGGACAAGAGACCCAGTACTTC.

The chain carries TRBV9 and TRBJ2-3; weak D call: TRBD2 (6 bases). The length of the CDR3 is 15 residues. The V end was cut by 0 bases, the J end by 3 bases, with 11 bases between. In germline, CDR1 is SGDLS, CDR2 YYNGEE. CDR3 nucleotide sequence: TGTGCCAGCAGCGTAGGAACGGGGAGGACAGATACGCAGTATTTT. Protein sequence: CASSVGTGRTDTQYF. The complete variable domain, with remaining parts taken from reference TRBV9 and TRBJ2-3, reads DSGVTQTPKHLITATGQRVTLRCSPRSGDLSVYWYQQSLDQGLQFLIQYYNGEERAKGNILERFSAQQFPDLHSELNLSSLELGDSALYFCASSVGTGRTDTQYFGPGTRLTVL.

CDR3 region: CASSLGQSTNYGYTF. CDR3 nucleotides: TGTGCCAGCAGTTTAGGACAGTCCACTAACTATGGCTACACCTTC. This rearrangement joins TRBV28 to TRBJ1-2; D may be TRBD1 (6 bases). This CDR3 is 15 amino acids long. Trimming removed 2 bases at V and 0 bases at J, with 10 bases between. From germline, CDR1 is MDHEN and CDR2 SYDVKM.

The chain carries TRBV5-6 and TRBJ2-5; 7 nucleotides align to TRBD2. Unmatched junction bases numbered 8, after V lost 4 bases and J lost 2 bases. Germline V gives CDR1 SGHDT, CDR2 YYEEEE. This CDR3 is built from 15 residues. The CDR3 region has the DNA TGTGCCAGCAGCGGGGTGGCGGGGGTACAAGAGACCCAGTACTTC. It translates to CASSGVAGVQETQYF.

The chain has TRBV7-9 and TRBJ1-6; D possibly corresponds to TRBD1 (6 bases). Trimming cost V 5 bases and J 5 bases, with 16 bases left between them. The CDR3 spans 16 residues. Germline-derived CDR1 and CDR2 are SEHNR and FQNEAQ (reference sequence). The CDR3 DNA sequence: TGTGCCAGCAGCGAAAGTGGGGGGGCAAATAATTCACCCCTCCACTTT. This codes for CASSESGGANNSPLHF.

In this sample, this clone turned up once. The chain has TRBV11-2 and TRBJ2-5; 9 bases align to TRBD2. The germline V gene has CDR1 SGHAT and CDR2 FQNNGV. The junction had 6 bases not matched to a gene; V was cut back by 4 bases and J by 3 bases. CDR3 size: 15 residues. The CDR3 coding sequence is TGTGCCAGCAGCTCCCTGGTAGCGGGGGAAGAGACCCAGTACTTC. Translating it yields CASSSLVAGEETQYF.

This clone was recorded once. The genes are TRBV28 and TRBJ1-5; 12 nucleotides match TRBD1. Germline loops: CDR1 MDHEN, CDR2 SYDVKM. V dropped 4 bases and J dropped 2; count of bases not matched to a gene: 9. The CDR3 length is 18 residues. CDR3 loop: CASSSGTGGLAGNQPQHF. The CDR3 coding sequence is TGTGCCAGCAGTTCCGGGACAGGGGGCTTAGCGGGCAATCAGCCCCAGCATTTT.

The CDR3 loop reads CASSSSGGELFF. In nucleotides, the CDR3 is TGTGCCAGCAGCAGCTCGGGCGGGGAGCTGTTTTTT. The chain has TRBV11-3 and TRBJ2-2, with D uncertain. Trimming took off 5 bases at V and 7 bases at J, with 8 bases between the two ends. The CDR3 loop spans 12 amino acids. Germline V gene data show CDR1 as SGHNT and CDR2 as YENEEA.

With respect to this clone: This specimen includes other DNA sequences encoding the same CDR3. V is TRBV5-1 and J is TRBJ2-1; TRBD2 aligns across 10 bases. The germline V gene encodes CDR1 SGHRS and CDR2 YFSETQ. V shed 0 bases and J 4 bases; nucleotides not matched to a gene: 4. The CDR3 runs to 16 residues. CDR3 nucleotide sequence: TGCGCCAGCAGCTTGGTCCCAGCGGGAGGGTACAATGAGCAGTTCTTC. Its protein product is CASSLVPAGGYNEQFF.

This clone was recorded only once. The chain employs TRBV10-3 and TRBJ1-6; D may be TRBD1 (5 bases). With 11 bases removed from V and 8 bases from J, the gap between germline ends came to 16 bases. The CDR3 extends over 13 amino acids. The germline CDR1 and CDR2 sequences are ENHRY and SYGVKD. The CDR3 nucleotides read TGTGCCCTACGTGGCAGGGAGGATTCACCCCTCCACTTT. This sequence encodes CALRGREDSPLHF.

This chain links TRBV6-5 with TRBJ1-4; D unresolved. The CDR3 is 13 residues long. CDR1 is MNHEY and CDR2 is SVGAGI in the germline V gene. Trimming removed 6 bases at V and 4 bases at J, with 9 bases between. The DNA for the CDR3 is TGTGCCAGCAGCCGTCAGGTTAATGAAAAACTGTTTTTT. This codes for CASSRQVNEKLFF.

The chain couples TRBV28 to TRBJ1-5; a possible D gene is TRBD1 (6 bases). Germline CDR1 MDHEN, CDR2 SYDVKM. The germline V and J ends were trimmed by 1 base and 2 bases, with 12 bases remaining between them. The length of the CDR3 is 16 residues. CDR3 residues: CASSLSGGRGNQPQHF. The CDR3 coding sequence is TGTGCCAGCAGTTTATCGGGGGGCAGAGGCAATCAGCCCCAGCATTTT. Drawing the rest from reference TRBV28 and TRBJ1-5, the complete variable domain is DVKVTQSSRYLVKRTGEKVFLECVQDMDHENMFWYRQDPGLGLRLIYFSYDVKMKEKGDIPEGYSVSREKKERFSLILESASTNQTSMYLCASSLSGGRGNQPQHFGDGTRLSIL.

This clone was seen more than once but under ten times. J is TRBJ2-5 and V is TRBV7-9; 13 bases map to TRBD2. CDR3 size: 16 residues. V lost 5 bases to trimming and J lost 7 bases; unmatched junction nucleotides: 10. Germline V CDR1 and CDR2: SEHNR, FQNEAQ (reference sequence). This chain's CDR3 is CASSAWTSGREGTQYF. The CDR3 DNA follows: TGTGCCAGCAGCGCTTGGACTAGCGGGAGAGAAGGGACCCAGTACTTC.

This clone appeared a single time. J is TRBJ1-1 and V is TRBV5-4; D gene ambiguous. Germline V lookup: CDR1 SGHNT, CDR2 YYREEE (reference sequence). The CDR3 is made up of 12 amino acids. Trimming took 4 bases from V and 6 from J, leaving 10 bases between them. The CDR3 DNA follows: TGTGCCAGCAGCGACACAGTGGCTGAAGCTTTCTTT. Protein sequence: CASSDTVAEAFF.